The T cell receptor (beta chain) described here comes from a study of CD8+ T cells in alopecia areata. General study findings and limits: The study found TCR sharing across patients less clear than in mice, possibly for HLA reasons.

This clone was seen a few times. The target antigen is unknown. This CDR3 comprises 16 residues. V lost 1 base and J lost 1; bases outside the gene matches: 4. CDR1 and CDR2 (germline): KGHSY, FQNENV. Sequencing templates came from extracted RNA that was reverse transcribed into cDNA. Data came from immunoSEQ multiplex PCR; TCRdb stores just in-frame clones and leaves some out. The sample carries about 110,000 clones, under 65% recorded once. The origin of this receptor is a human donor with alopecia areata. The chain has TRBV16 and TRBJ2-1, with 7 bases matching TRBD2. Sequenced input: NKG2D-low CD8+ T cells sorted from blood. The CDR3 DNA follows: TGTGCCAGCAGCCAATGGGGAGGGAGTTCCTACAATGAGCAGTTCTTC. Protein product: CASSQWGGSSYNEQFF.